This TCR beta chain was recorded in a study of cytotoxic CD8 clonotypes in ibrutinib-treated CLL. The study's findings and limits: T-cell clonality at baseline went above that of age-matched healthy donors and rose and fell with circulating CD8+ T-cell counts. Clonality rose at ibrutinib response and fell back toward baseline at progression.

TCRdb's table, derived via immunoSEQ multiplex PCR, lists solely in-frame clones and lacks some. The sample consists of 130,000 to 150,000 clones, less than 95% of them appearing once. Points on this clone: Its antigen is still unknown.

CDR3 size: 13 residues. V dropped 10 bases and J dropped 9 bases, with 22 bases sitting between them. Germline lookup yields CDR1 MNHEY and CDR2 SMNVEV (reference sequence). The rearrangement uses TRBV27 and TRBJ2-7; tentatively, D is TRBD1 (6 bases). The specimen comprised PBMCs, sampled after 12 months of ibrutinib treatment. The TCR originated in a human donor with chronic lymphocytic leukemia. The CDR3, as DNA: TGTGCCACCTGGGGGACAACGGATATCGGGCAGTACTTC. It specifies CATWGTTDIGQYF.